This TCR beta chain comes out of a study of liver allograft versus peripheral blood T cells. Study summary: Hepatic allograft T cell receptor repertoires were evaluated relative to those present in recipients' peripheral blood.

TCRdb used MiXCR to reprocess the reads, holding one entry per CDR3 protein. The table lists approximately 10,000 distinct CDR3 sequences, about a fifth of them singletons, with 1.7% in the top ten. The V end lost 3 bases, the J end lost 2 bases, and 1 base lay between the germline ends. CDR3 size: 12 residues. Germline V gene lookup returns CDR1 SGHAT and CDR2 FQNNGV. Study-level points and caveats: Liver allograft T cell receptor repertoires were reported to differ from peripheral blood repertoires.

On this clonotype: The target antigen is unknown.

This clonotype was obtained from a human patient who had a liver transplant. Some of the T cells may derive from the graft donor. The chain couples TRBV11-2 to TRBJ2-2; D ambiguous. The CDR3 spells CASSFNTGELFF. DNA of the CDR3: TGTGCCAGCAGCTTTAACACCGGGGAGCTGTTTTTT.